Relative to its sample, the clone carrying this TCR beta chain is medium-sized (0.01 to 0.1%). Its antigen is still unknown. This entry belongs to a study of tumor-infiltrating lymphocytes in primary liver carcinoma. Both blood RNA, taken from unsorted whole blood, and germline DNA were extracted. TCR beta cDNA was prepared out of roughly 450 ng total RNA by means of a constant-region primer. Employing slightly modified ARM-PCR, three nested multiplex PCR rounds were run, and these gave rise to the TCR beta libraries. TCRdb re-called the multiplex PCR reads with MiXCR, one entry per CDR3 protein. The data contain fewer than 400,000 distinct CDR3 sequences, over 55% of them singletons. Whole-study results and caveats: Bulk, unsorted sampling meant CD4+ and CD8+ repertoires went uncompared.

This TCR came from a middle-aged man with primary liver carcinoma and hepatitis B virus infection. The material sequenced was peripheral blood.

The CDR3 spells CASSYGAGRGEQFF. CDR3 sequence (DNA): TGTGCCAGCAGCTATGGGGCCGGGAGAGGTGAGCAGTTCTTC. The chain uses TRBV7-8 and TRBJ2-1, with D possibly matching TRBD2 (6 bases). Trimming cost V 4 bases and J 9 bases, with 16 bases left between them. Germline CDR1 SGHVS, CDR2 FQNEAQ. CDR3 length equals 14 residues.